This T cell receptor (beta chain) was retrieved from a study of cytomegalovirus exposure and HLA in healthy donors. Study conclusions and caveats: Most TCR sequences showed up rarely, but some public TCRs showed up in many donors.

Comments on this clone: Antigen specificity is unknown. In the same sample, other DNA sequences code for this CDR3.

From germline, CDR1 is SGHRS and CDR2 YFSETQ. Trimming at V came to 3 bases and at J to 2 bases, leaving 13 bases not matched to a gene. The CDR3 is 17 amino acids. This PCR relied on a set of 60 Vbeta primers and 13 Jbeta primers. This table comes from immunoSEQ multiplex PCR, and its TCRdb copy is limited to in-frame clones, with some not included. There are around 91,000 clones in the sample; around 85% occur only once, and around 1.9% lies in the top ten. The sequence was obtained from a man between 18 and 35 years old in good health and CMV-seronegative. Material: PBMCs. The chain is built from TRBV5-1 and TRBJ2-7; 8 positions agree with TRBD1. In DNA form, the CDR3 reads TGCGCCAGCAGCTCGAGGCTAACAGGGGGGCGGACCTACGAGCAGTACTTC. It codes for CASSSRLTGGRTYEQYF. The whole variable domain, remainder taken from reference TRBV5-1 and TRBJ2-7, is KAGVTQTPRYLIKTRGQQVTLSCSPISGHRSVSWYQQTPGQGLQFLFEYFSETQRNKGNFPGRFSGRQFSNSRSEMNVSTLELGDSALYLCASSSRLTGGRTYEQYFGPGTRLTVT.